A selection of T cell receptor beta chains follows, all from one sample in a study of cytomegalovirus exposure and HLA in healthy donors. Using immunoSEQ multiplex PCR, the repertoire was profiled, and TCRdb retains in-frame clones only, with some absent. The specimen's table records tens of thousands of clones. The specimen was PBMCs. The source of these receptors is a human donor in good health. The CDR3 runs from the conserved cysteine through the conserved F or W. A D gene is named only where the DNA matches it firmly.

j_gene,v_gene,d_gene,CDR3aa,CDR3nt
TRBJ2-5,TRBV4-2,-,CASSQGGFGEQYF,TGTGCCAGCAGCCAAGGAGGGTTTGGGGAGCAGTACTTC
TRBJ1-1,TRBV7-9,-,CASSARTEVEAFF,TGTGCCAGCAGCGCTCGGACAGAAGTTGAAGCTTTCTTT
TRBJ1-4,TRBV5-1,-,CASSQLTGRREKLFF,TGCGCCAGCAGTCAACTGACAGGAAGACGTGAAAAACTGTTTTTT
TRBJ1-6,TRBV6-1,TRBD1,CASSEARDRYSPLHF,TGTGCCAGCAGTGAAGCTAGGGACAGGTATTCACCCCTCCACTTT
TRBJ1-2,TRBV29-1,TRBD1,CSARAAGGYGYTF,TGCAGCGCGAGGGCCGCAGGGGGGTATGGCTACACCTTC
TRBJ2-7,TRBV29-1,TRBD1,CSVNPGTGGDEQYF,TGCAGCGTTAATCCCGGGACAGGGGGAGACGAGCAGTACTTC
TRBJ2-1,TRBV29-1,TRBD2,CSVDPGGGESSGEQFF,TGCAGCGTGGATCCCGGGGGGGGTGAGTCATCGGGTGAGCAGTTCTTC
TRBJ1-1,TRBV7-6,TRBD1,CASSLLGQGLTEAFF,TGTGCCAGCAGCTTGCTGGGACAGGGGCTCACTGAAGCTTTCTTT
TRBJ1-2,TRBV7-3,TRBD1,CASSLGQGYGYTF,TGTGCCAGCAGCCTTGGACAGGGCTATGGCTACACCTTC
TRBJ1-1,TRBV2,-,CASRPLDRYDTEAFF,TGTGCCAGCAGGCCTCTAGACAGGTATGACACTGAAGCTTTCTTT
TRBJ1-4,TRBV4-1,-,CASSQGDTFEKLFF,TGCGCCAGCAGCCAGGGTGACACATTTGAAAAACTGTTTTTT
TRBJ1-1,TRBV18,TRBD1,CASSPTGGMATEAFF,TGTGCCAGCTCACCCACAGGGGGGATGGCAACTGAAGCTTTCTTT
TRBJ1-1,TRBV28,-,CASSLWGRGGRRTEAFF,TGTGCCAGCAGTTTATGGGGGAGGGGGGGCAGGAGAACTGAAGCTTTCTTT
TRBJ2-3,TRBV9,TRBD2,CASSPPPRGGVSLTDTQYF,TGTGCCAGCAGCCCCCCCCCGCGGGGGGGCGTTTCCTTGACAGATACGCAGTATTTT
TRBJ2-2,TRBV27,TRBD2,CASSLQTSVAGELFF,TGTGCCAGCAGTCTCCAGACTAGCGTGGCCGGGGAGCTGTTTTTT
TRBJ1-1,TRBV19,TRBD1,CASSITDRVDTEAFF,TGTGCCAGTAGTATAACGGACAGGGTGGACACTGAAGCTTTCTTT
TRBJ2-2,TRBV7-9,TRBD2,CASSLPLRLAGVTGELFF,TGTGCCAGCAGCTTACCCCTTCGACTAGCGGGAGTCACCGGGGAGCTGTTTTTT
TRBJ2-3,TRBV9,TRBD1,CASSARGGGQGGLSDTQYF,TGTGCCAGCAGCGCCCGCGGTGGAGGACAGGGCGGTCTTTCAGATACGCAGTATTTT
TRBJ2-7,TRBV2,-,CASSWTTYEQYF,TGTGCCAGCAGTTGGACTACCTACGAGCAGTACTTC
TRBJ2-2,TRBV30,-,CAGSRGTGNTGELFF,TGTGCCGGGAGTCGCGGCACGGGAAACACCGGGGAGCTGTTTTTT
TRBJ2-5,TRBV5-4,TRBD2,CASSQSSGVQETQYF,TGTGCCAGCAGCCAATCTAGCGGGGTACAAGAGACCCAGTACTTC
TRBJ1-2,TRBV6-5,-,CASRRSGGDYGYTF,TGTGCCAGCAGACGAAGTGGGGGGGACTATGGCTACACCTTC
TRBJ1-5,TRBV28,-,CASTGRGPQHF,TGTGCCAGCACAGGGAGGGGGCCCCAGCATTTT
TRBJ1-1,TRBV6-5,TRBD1,CASSSRGTGLNTEAFF,TGTGCCAGCAGTTCCCGAGGGACAGGATTGAACACTGAAGCTTTCTTT
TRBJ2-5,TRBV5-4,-,CASSLPPFGGREETQYF,TGTGCCAGCAGCCTCCCGCCATTCGGCGGTCGCGAAGAGACCCAGTACTTC
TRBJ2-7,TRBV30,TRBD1,CAWRTGGNFYEQYF,TGTGCCTGGAGAACAGGGGGCAATTTTTACGAGCAGTACTTC
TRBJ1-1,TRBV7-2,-,CASSTDRTKEAFF,TGTGCCAGCAGCACCGACAGAACCAAGGAAGCTTTCTTT
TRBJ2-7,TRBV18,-,CASSSRDSYEQYF,TGTGCCAGCTCATCCAGGGACTCCTACGAGCAGTACTTC
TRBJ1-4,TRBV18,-,CASSPVDRDYSINEKLFF,TGTGCCAGCTCACCAGTAGACCGGGACTATTCAATCAATGAAAAACTGTTTTTT
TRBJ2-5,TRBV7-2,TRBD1,CASSSPGQGGETQYF,TGTGCCAGCAGCTCCCCGGGACAGGGGGGAGAGACCCAGTACTTC
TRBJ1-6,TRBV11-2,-,CASSLDPGREVDF,TGTGCCAGCAGCTTAGATCCGGGCAGGGAGGTCGACTTT
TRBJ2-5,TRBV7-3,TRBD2,CASSFSSGGETQYF,TGTGCCAGCAGCTTCTCTAGCGGGGGAGAGACCCAGTACTTC
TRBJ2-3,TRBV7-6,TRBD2,CASSLGLAGGTDTQYF,TGTGCCAGCAGCTTAGGCCTAGCGGGGGGCACAGATACGCAGTATTTT
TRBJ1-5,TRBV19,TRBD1,CASQYRGDQPQHF,TGTGCCAGCCAATACAGGGGGGATCAGCCCCAGCATTTT
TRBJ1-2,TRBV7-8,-,CASSGGGTMSYTF,TGTGCCAGCAGCGGGGGGGGTACTATGAGCTACACCTTC
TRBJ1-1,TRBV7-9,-,CASSLQGMNTEAFF,TGTGCCAGCAGCTTACAGGGGATGAACACTGAAGCTTTCTTT
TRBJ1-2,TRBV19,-,CASRRDTYGYTF,TGTGCCAGTAGACGGGACACCTATGGCTACACCTTC
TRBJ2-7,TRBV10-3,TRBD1,CAIKPTGGEYEQYF,TGTGCCATCAAGCCGACAGGGGGCGAGTACGAGCAGTACTTC
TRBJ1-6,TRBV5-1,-,CASSLESEIRSPLHF,TGCGCCAGCAGCTTGGAATCAGAAATAAGATCACCCCTCCACTTT
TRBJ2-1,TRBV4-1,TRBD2,CASSQDHKSSGGRNEQFF,TGCGCCAGCAGCCAAGATCATAAGAGTAGCGGGGGTAGAAATGAGCAGTTCTTC
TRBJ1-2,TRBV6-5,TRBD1,CASSGDSYPNYGYTF,TGTGCCAGCAGTGGGGACAGCTACCCTAACTATGGCTACACCTTC
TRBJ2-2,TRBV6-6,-,CASSYSGEARGGELFF,TGTGCCAGCAGTTACTCAGGTGAAGCCCGAGGCGGGGAGCTGTTTTTT
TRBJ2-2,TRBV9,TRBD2,CASSTGGAGTGELFF,TGTGCCAGCAGCACCGGGGGGGCGGGCACCGGGGAGCTGTTTTTT
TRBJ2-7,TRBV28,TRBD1,CASSRTGTGGRYEQYF,TGTGCCAGCAGTAGAACCGGGACAGGGGGCCGCTACGAGCAGTACTTC
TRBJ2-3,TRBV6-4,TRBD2,CASSIAGGEDTQYF,TGTGCCAGCAGTATAGCGGGGGGGGAAGATACGCAGTATTTT
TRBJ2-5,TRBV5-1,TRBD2,CASSTSGGLQETQYF,TGCGCCAGCAGCACTAGCGGGGGACTCCAAGAGACCCAGTACTTC
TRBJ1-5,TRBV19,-,CASSAKGDGHQPQHF,TGTGCCAGTAGTGCAAAGGGGGACGGCCATCAGCCCCAGCATTTT
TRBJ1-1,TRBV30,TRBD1,CAAQGLEDTEAFF,TGCGCCGCACAGGGGCTTGAGGACACTGAAGCTTTCTTT
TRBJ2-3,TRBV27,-,CASSLTGSDTQYF,TGTGCCAGCAGTCTCACAGGGTCAGATACGCAGTATTTT